This TCR beta chain was sequenced during a study of shared clonotypes between healthy human individuals. Study overall: Used for every donor were three CD4 naive, three CD4 memory, two CD8 naive and one CD8 memory plate. Regarding the study as a whole: Larger estimated richness was generally seen in naive subsets than in memory subsets.

This clone was seen just once. Its antigen remains unidentified. Germline CDR1 is MNHEY and CDR2 is SVGAGI. Between the trimmed V and J ends, which lost 2 bases and 7 bases, there was a span of 9 bases. CDR3 length: 13 amino acids. TCRdb keeps only in-frame clones here, not all; method: immunoSEQ multiplex PCR. Here the sample spans about a million clones, roughly 70% being singletons. Nashville, Tennessee was home to all donors, each a Caucasian adult. The chain joins TRBV6-5 to TRBJ2-1; no clear D gene. What was sequenced was memory CD4+ T cells sorted from blood. As to subset: CD45RA-negative fraction. The origin of this receptor is a man between 18 and 35 years old in good health. The CDR3 coding sequence is TGTGCCAGCAGTTACGGGCAGAGGAATGAGCAGTTCTTC. Translation gives CASSYGQRNEQFF.